This T cell receptor (beta chain) was documented in a study of T cells in localized non-small cell lung cancer. Only one count was recorded for this clone. Libraries were prepared by immunoSEQ multiplex PCR; TCRdb keeps only in-frame clonotypes and omits some of them. The sample has about 15,000 clones; 85% to 90% are singletons. J lost 7 bases, V lost 6 bases, and 7 bases had no gene match. The germline gives CDR1 MDHEN, CDR2 SYDVKM. CDR3 size: 14 residues. The chain carries TRBV28 and TRBJ1-4; 8 bases are a match to TRBD1. The clonotype comes from a woman between 35 and 75 years old with stage III lung adenocarcinoma. The sequencing here drew on peripheral blood mononuclear cells, taken before any cancer treatment. DNA for the CDR3: TGTGCCAGCAGGACGACAGGGGTAATTGAAAAACTGTTTTTT. It is translated as CASRTTGVIEKLFF. Full variable domain (remainder filled in from reference TRBV28 and TRBJ1-4): DVKVTQSSRYLVKRTGEKVFLECVQDMDHENMFWYRQDPGLGLRLIYFSYDVKMKEKGDIPEGYSVSREKKERFSLILESASTNQTSMYLCASRTTGVIEKLFFGSGTQLSVL.